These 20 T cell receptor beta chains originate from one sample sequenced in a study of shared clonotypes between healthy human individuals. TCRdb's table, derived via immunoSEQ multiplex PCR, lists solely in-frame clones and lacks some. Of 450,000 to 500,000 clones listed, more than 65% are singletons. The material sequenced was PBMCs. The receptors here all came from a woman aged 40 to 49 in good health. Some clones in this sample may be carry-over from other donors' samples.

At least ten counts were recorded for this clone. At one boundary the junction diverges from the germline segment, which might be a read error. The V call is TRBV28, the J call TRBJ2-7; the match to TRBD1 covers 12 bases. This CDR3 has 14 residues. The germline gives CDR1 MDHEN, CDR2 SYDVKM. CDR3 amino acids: CASKGTGGSHEQYF. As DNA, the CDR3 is TGTGCCAGCAAAGGGACAGGGGGCTCCCACGAGCAGTACTTC.

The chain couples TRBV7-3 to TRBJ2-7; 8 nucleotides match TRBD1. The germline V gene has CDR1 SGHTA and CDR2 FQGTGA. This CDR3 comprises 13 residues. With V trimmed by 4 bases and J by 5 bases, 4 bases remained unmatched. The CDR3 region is CASSSDRAHEQYF. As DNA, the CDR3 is TGTGCCAGCAGCTCGGACAGGGCCCACGAGCAGTACTTC.

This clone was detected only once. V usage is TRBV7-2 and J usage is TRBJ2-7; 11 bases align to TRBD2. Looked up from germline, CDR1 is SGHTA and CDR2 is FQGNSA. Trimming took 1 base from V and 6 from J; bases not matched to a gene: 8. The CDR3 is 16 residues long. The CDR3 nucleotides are TGTGCCAGCAGCTTAGTCGGACTAGCGGGCACAGTCGAGCAGTACTTC. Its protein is CASSLVGLAGTVEQYF.

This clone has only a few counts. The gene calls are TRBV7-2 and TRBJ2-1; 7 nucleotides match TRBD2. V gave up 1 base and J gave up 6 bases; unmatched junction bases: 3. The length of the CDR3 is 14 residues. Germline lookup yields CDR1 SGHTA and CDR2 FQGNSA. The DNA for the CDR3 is TGTGCCAGCAGCTTAGGAACTAGCGCCAATGAGCAGTTCTTC. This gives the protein CASSLGTSANEQFF.

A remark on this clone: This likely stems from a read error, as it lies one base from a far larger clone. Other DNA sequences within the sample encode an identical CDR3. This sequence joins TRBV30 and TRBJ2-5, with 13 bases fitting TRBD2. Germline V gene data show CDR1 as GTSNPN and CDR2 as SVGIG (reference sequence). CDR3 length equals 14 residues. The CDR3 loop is CAWTSGSFQETQYF. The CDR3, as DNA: TGTGCATGGACTAGCGGGAGCTTTCAGGAGACCCAGTACTTC.

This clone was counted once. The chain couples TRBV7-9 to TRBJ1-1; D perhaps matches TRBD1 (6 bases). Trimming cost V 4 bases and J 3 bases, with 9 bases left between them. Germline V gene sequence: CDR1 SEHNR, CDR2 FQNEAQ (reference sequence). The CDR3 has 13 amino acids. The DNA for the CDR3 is TGTGCCAGCAGCTCCCACAGGGACACTGAAGCTTTCTTT. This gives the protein CASSSHRDTEAFF.

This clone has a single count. CDR3 sequence: CASSDPGTELGEQYF. In DNA form, the CDR3 reads TGTGCCAGCAGTGATCCCGGGACTGAGCTGGGGGAGCAGTACTTC. The genes are TRBV28 and TRBJ2-7, with D tentatively TRBD2 (6 bases). With 5 bases removed from V and 7 bases from J, the gap between germline ends came to 21 bases. The germline V gene has CDR1 MDHEN and CDR2 SYDVKM. The length of the CDR3 is 15 residues. The whole variable domain, remainder taken from reference TRBV28 and TRBJ2-7, is DVKVTQSSRYLVKRTGEKVFLECVQDMDHENMFWYRQDPGLGLRLIYFSYDVKMKEKGDIPEGYSVSREKKERFSLILESASTNQTSMYLCASSDPGTELGEQYFGPGTRLTVT.

The CDR3 here is CASRAVAGRTDTQYF. CDR3 nucleotide sequence: TGTGCCAGCAGGGCGGTAGCGGGACGCACAGATACGCAGTATTTT. The chain joins TRBV6-4 to TRBJ2-3, with TRBD2 matching 8 bases. V dropped 6 bases and J dropped 1; count of bases not matched to a gene: 6. The CDR3 sequence is 15 residues long. Germline V gene sequence: CDR1 MRHNA, CDR2 SNTAGT.

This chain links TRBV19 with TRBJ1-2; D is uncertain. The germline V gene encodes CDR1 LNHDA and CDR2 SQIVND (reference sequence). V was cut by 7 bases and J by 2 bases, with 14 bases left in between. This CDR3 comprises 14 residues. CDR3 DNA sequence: TGTGCCAGTAAGAGAGGGTGGCAGAACTATGGCTACACCTTC. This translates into CASKRGWQNYGYTF.

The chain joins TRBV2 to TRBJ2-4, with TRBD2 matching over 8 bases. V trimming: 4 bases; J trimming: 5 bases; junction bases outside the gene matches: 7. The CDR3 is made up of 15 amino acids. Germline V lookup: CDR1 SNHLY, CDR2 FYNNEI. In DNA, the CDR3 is TGTGCCAGCAGTGTCCCTACTAGCGGACAAAACATTCAGTACTTC. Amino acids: CASSVPTSGQNIQYF. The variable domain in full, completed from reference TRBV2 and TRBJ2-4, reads EPEVTQTPSHQVTQMGQEVILRCVPISNHLYFYWYRQILGQKVEFLVSFYNNEISEKSEIFDDQFSVERPDGSNFTLKIRSTKLEDSAMYFCASSVPTSGQNIQYFGAGTRLSVL.

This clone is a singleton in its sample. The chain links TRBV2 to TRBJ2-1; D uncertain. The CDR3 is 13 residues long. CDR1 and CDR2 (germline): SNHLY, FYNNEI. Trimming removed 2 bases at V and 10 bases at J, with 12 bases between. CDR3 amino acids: CASSETTLVEQFF. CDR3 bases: TGTGCCAGCAGTGAAACAACTCTCGTGGAGCAGTTCTTC.

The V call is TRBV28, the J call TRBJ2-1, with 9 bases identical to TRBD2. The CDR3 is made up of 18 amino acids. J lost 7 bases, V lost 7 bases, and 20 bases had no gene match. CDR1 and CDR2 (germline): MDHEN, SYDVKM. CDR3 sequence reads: CASTPQGRASGIGNEQFF. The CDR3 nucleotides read TGTGCCAGCACCCCTCAAGGTAGGGCTAGCGGGATTGGGAATGAGCAGTTCTTC.

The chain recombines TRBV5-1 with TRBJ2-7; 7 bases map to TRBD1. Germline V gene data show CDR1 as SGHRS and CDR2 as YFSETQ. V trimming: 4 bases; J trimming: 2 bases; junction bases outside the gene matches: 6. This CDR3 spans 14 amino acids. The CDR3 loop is CASSPSTGTYEQYF. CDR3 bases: TGCGCCAGCAGCCCGTCGACAGGGACCTACGAGCAGTACTTC. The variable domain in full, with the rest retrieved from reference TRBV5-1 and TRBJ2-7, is KAGVTQTPRYLIKTRGQQVTLSCSPISGHRSVSWYQQTPGQGLQFLFEYFSETQRNKGNFPGRFSGRQFSNSRSEMNVSTLELGDSALYLCASSPSTGTYEQYFGPGTRLTVT.

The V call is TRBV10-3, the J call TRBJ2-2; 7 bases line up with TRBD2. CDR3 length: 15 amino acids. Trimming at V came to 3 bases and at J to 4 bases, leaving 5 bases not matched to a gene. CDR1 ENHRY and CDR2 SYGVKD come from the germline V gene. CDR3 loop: CAISDRGRATGELFF. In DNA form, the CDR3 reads TGTGCCATCAGTGATCGAGGGAGGGCCACCGGGGAGCTGTTTTTT.

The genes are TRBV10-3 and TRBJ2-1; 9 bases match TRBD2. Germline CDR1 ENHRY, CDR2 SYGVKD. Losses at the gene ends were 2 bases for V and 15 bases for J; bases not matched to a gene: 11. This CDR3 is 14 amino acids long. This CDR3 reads CAISEILGSGSLFF. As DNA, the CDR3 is TGTGCCATCAGTGAGATATTGGGTAGCGGGAGTTTGTTCTTC.

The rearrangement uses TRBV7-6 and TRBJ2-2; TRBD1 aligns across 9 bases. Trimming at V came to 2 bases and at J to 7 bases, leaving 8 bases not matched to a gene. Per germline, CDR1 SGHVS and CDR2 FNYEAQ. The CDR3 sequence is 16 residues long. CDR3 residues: CASSLTDRGTNGELFF. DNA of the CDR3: TGTGCCAGCAGCTTAACGGACAGGGGAACGAACGGGGAGCTGTTTTTT.

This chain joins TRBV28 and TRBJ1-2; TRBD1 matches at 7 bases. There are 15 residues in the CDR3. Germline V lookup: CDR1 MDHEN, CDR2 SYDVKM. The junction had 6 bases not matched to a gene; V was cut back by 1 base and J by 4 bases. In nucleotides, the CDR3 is TGTGCCAGCAGTTTATCGCAGGGGGTGGGCTATGGCTACACCTTC. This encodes CASSLSQGVGYGYTF.

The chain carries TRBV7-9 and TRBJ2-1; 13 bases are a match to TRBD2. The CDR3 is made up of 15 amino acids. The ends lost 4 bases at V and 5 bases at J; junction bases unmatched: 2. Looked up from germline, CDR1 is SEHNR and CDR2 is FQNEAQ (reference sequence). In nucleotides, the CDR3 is TGTGCCAGCAGCTACGGACTAGCGGGAGACAATGAGCAGTTCTTC. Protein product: CASSYGLAGDNEQFF. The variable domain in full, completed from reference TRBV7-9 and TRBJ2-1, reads DTGVSQNPRHKITKRGQNVTFRCDPISEHNRLYWYRQTLGQGPEFLTYFQNEAQLEKSRLLSDRFSAERPKGSFSTLEIQRTEQGDSAMYLCASSYGLAGDNEQFFGPGTRLTVL.

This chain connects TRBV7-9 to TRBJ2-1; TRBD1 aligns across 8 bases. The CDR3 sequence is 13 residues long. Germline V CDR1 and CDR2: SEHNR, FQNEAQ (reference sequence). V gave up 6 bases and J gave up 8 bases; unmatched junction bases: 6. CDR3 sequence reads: CASRQGDGYEQFF. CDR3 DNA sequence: TGTGCCAGCAGACAGGGGGACGGGTATGAGCAGTTCTTC.

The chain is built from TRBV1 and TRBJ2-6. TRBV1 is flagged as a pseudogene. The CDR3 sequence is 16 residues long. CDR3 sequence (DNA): TGCACCAGCAGTGGAATGCCACAAAGTCGGGCCAACGTCCTGACTTTC. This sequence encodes CTSSGMPQSRANVLTF.